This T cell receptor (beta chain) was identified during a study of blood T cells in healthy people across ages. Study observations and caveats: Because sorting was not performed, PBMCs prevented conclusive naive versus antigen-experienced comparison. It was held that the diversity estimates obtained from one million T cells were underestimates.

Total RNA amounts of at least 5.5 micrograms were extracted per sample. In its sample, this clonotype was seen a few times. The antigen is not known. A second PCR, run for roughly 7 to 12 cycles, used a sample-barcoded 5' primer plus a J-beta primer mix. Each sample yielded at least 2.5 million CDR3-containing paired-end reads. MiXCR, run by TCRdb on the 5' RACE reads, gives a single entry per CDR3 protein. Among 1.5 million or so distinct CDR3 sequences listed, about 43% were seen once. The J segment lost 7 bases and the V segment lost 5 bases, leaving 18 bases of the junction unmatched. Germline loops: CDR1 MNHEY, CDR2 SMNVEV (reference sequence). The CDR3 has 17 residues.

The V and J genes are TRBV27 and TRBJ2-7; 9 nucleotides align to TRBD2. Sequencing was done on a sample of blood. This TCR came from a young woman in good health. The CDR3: CASSPLHAGTSTEEQYF. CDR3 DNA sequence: TGTGCCAGCAGTCCTCTTCATGCCGGGACTAGCACTGAGGAGCAGTACTTC.